The 26 T cell receptor beta chains below come from one sample, sequenced in a study of shared clonotypes between healthy human individuals. Here immunoSEQ multiplex PCR was the method, and the copy in TCRdb shows in-frame clones only, minus some. The repertoire includes a few hundred thousand clones, around 80% of them detected once, and 9.5% to 15% sits in the top ten. Sequenced input: PBMCs. These receptors came from a woman in her 40s in good health. Some clones in this sample may be carry-over from other donors' samples.

In its sample, this clone was seen a few times. The chain combines TRBV2 with TRBJ2-1; no reliable D call. Germline CDR1 is SNHLY and CDR2 is FYNNEI. The germline V and J ends were trimmed by 4 bases and 7 bases, with 8 bases remaining between them. The CDR3 is 12 amino acids. CDR3 residues: CASSGDTNEQFF. The DNA for the CDR3 is TGTGCCAGCAGTGGAGATACAAATGAGCAGTTCTTC.

V gene TRBV19 combines with J gene TRBJ2-5; 7 nucleotides align to TRBD1. This CDR3 is built from 14 residues. Losses at the gene ends were 5 bases for V and 1 base for J; bases not matched to a gene: 4. Germline values: CDR1 LNHDA, CDR2 SQIVND (reference sequence). The CDR3 loop is CASSSTGAQETQYF. DNA for the CDR3: TGTGCCAGTAGTTCCACAGGGGCCCAAGAGACCCAGTACTTC.

The chain uses TRBV29-1 and TRBJ2-7; D gene unclear. The V gene's germline CDR1 is SQVTM and CDR2 ANQGSEA. Trimming took 7 bases from V and 6 from J, leaving 16 bases between them. The CDR3 loop spans 12 amino acids. CDR3 in amino acids: CSATLGPSEQYF. DNA for the CDR3: TGCAGCGCAACCCTTGGACCTAGCGAGCAGTACTTC.

This chain joins TRBV11-2 and TRBJ1-1; 8 bases are shared with TRBD1. There are 14 residues in the CDR3. The germline V gene encodes CDR1 SGHAT and CDR2 FQNNGV. Trimming took 5 bases from V and 0 from J; bases not matched to a gene: 2. In DNA form, the CDR3 reads TGTGCCAGCAGCGGGGACAGGCTGAACACTGAAGCTTTCTTT. This encodes CASSGDRLNTEAFF.

The sample holds one count of this clone. The V call is TRBV19, the J call TRBJ1-4; D not resolved. The V and J ends lost 4 bases and 3 bases respectively, with 12 bases between them. Germline V CDR1 and CDR2: LNHDA, SQIVND (reference sequence). CDR3 length: 15 amino acids. DNA of the CDR3: TGTGCCAGTAGTAAGGGTGGGCTGGCTAATGAAAAACTGTTTTTT. Protein sequence: CASSKGGLANEKLFF.

The sample holds one count of this clone. V and J are TRBV2 and TRBJ1-5; 7 bases line up with TRBD1. From germline, CDR1 is SNHLY and CDR2 FYNNEI. Losses at the gene ends were 4 bases for V and 4 bases for J; bases not matched to a gene: 4. There are 14 residues in the CDR3. In DNA form, the CDR3 reads TGTGCCAGCAGTGGACAGGGTAGGAATCAGCCCCAGCATTTT. It encodes CASSGQGRNQPQHF.

The chain combines TRBV6-1 with TRBJ2-7; perhaps TRBD2 as D (7 bases). Germline CDR1 MNHNS, CDR2 SASEGT. The V end was cut by 4 bases, the J end by 5 bases, with 21 bases between. This CDR3 has 16 amino acids. For the CDR3, the DNA is TGTGCCAGCAGTGCAGTGATAGGGGGGGCGAGGGACGAGCAGTACTTC. Translated, it gives CASSAVIGGARDEQYF.

The genes are TRBV6-5 and TRBJ1-2, with 9 bases that match TRBD1. The V and J ends lost 5 bases and 7 bases, in that order; junction bases with no gene match: 8. Germline V gives CDR1 MNHEY, CDR2 SVGAGI. The CDR3 runs to 14 residues. CDR3 loop: CASSRGGQGGGYTF. In nucleotides, the CDR3 is TGTGCCAGCAGTAGGGGGGGACAGGGAGGTGGCTACACCTTC.

V is TRBV11-2 and J is TRBJ2-1; D not certain. Germline assignment: CDR1 SGHAT and CDR2 FQNNGV. The CDR3 is made up of 14 amino acids. Trimming left V 5 bases short and J 5 bases short, with 13 bases between. DNA of the CDR3: TGTGCCAGCAGCAACTTGGGCTTACACAATGAGCAGTTCTTC. This encodes CASSNLGLHNEQFF.

This chain links TRBV7-2 with TRBJ2-7, with 10 bases aligning to TRBD2. The CDR3 is 15 residues long. V lost 2 bases to trimming and J lost 5 bases; unmatched junction nucleotides: 6. Germline CDR1 is SGHTA and CDR2 is FQGNSA. The DNA of the CDR3 is TGTGCCAGCAGCTTAAAAGCGGGAGGGCCACACGAGCAGTACTTC. Encoded protein: CASSLKAGGPHEQYF.

This rearrangement joins TRBV7-8 to TRBJ2-5, with D possibly being TRBD1 or TRBD2 (5 bases each). Per the germline V gene, CDR1 is SGHVS and CDR2 is FQNEAQ. This CDR3 has 15 residues. V lost 2 bases, J lost 5 bases, and 15 bases lay in between. In nucleotides, the CDR3 is TGTGCCAGCAGCTTATTCTGGGGCGGGTTGGAGACCCAGTACTTC. Protein sequence: CASSLFWGGLETQYF. Drawing the rest from reference TRBV7-8 and TRBJ2-5, the complete variable domain is GAGVSQSPRYKVAKRGQDVALRCDPISGHVSLFWYQQALGQGPEFLTYFQNEAQLDKSGLPSDRFFAERPEGSVSTLKIQRTQQEDSAVYLCASSLFWGGLETQYFGPGTRLLVL.

This sequence joins TRBV11-1 and TRBJ2-3; D is unresolved. The CDR3 consists of 15 residues. The germline V gene has CDR1 SGHAT and CDR2 FQDESV (reference sequence). V lost 4 bases to trimming and J lost 0 bases, with 11 bases between them. The CDR3 here is CASSSIQLSTDTQYF. The CDR3, as DNA: TGTGCCAGCAGCTCAATACAACTTAGCACAGATACGCAGTATTTT.

This clone was recorded many times. The chain recombines TRBV6-6 with TRBJ2-1; maybe TRBD1 (7 bases). CDR3 size: 15 residues. Trimming removed 2 bases from V and 6 bases from J, with 14 bases in between. Germline assignment: CDR1 MNHNY and CDR2 SVGAGI (reference sequence). The CDR3 region has the DNA TGTGCCAGCAGTTACGGTCCAGGGGGGTCCAATGAGCAGTTCTTC. As protein: CASSYGPGGSNEQFF.

Comments on this clone: A much larger clone differs from this one at a single base, so this may be a read error. CDR3 sequence reads: CASSYGTGDEQYF. CDR3 DNA sequence: TGTGCCAGCAGTTACGGGACAGGGGACGAGCAGTACTTC. The chain employs TRBV6-6 and TRBJ2-7; TRBD1 matches 10 bases. The J segment lost 5 bases and the V segment lost 2 bases, leaving 0 bases of the junction unmatched. The V gene's germline CDR1 is MNHNY and CDR2 SVGAGI (reference sequence). The CDR3 contains 13 residues.

This clone was found once. The J gene is TRBJ2-1, the V gene TRBV4-3; D is unclear. Germline loops: CDR1 LGHNA, CDR2 YSLEER. V was trimmed by 0 bases and J by 8 bases, leaving 11 bases between them. The CDR3 covers 14 residues. For the CDR3, the DNA is TGCGCCAGCAGCCAAGATGATCGTAGGGATGAGCAGTTCTTC. Translating gives CASSQDDRRDEQFF.

This clone was picked up a small number of times. This rearrangement joins TRBV28 to TRBJ2-1; no definite D call. This CDR3 comprises 11 residues. Germline V lookup: CDR1 MDHEN, CDR2 SYDVKM. Trimming shortened V by 3 bases and J by 12 bases, and 9 bases separated the two germline ends. The CDR3 nucleotides are TGTGCCAGCAGTTTCCCGTGGGGGCAGTTCTTC. Its translation is CASSFPWGQFF.

CDR3 nucleotides: TGTGCCAGCACCCGTGAGGGTACCTACGAGCAGTACTTC. It yields the protein CASTREGTYEQYF. V and J are TRBV6-5 and TRBJ2-7, with a possible D match to TRBD2 (5 bases). The CDR3 has 13 residues. CDR1 MNHEY and CDR2 SVGAGI come from the germline V gene. V gave up 7 bases and J gave up 2 bases, with 12 bases separating them.

V usage is TRBV11-2 and J usage is TRBJ2-1, with 11 bases that match TRBD2. V dropped 1 base and J dropped 7; count of bases not matched to a gene: 6. Germline CDR1 and CDR2: SGHAT and FQNNGV. The CDR3 has 16 residues. The CDR3: CASSLALAGDLNEQFF. CDR3 bases: TGTGCCAGCAGCTTAGCACTAGCGGGAGATCTGAATGAGCAGTTCTTC.

CDR3 DNA sequence: TGCGCCAGCAGAGAGGGGGACAGACACTACGAGCAGTACTTC. Its translation: CASREGDRHYEQYF. This rearrangement joins TRBV10-2 to TRBJ2-7; 7 bases are a match to TRBD1. Per germline, CDR1 WSHSY and CDR2 SAAADI. This CDR3 is built from 14 residues. With 6 bases clipped from V and 3 bases from J, the junction kept 8 bases outside the gene matches.

The genes are TRBV28 and TRBJ2-7, with 7 bases fitting TRBD2. The CDR3 has 15 amino acids. Germline V gives CDR1 MDHEN, CDR2 SYDVKM. V trimming: 6 bases; J trimming: 3 bases; junction bases outside the gene matches: 11. In DNA, the CDR3 is TGTGCCAGCAGCCTACCTAGTCTAGCGGACTACGAGCAGTACTTC. Amino acid sequence: CASSLPSLADYEQYF. Combining the CDR3 with reference TRBV28 and TRBJ2-7 gives the whole variable domain DVKVTQSSRYLVKRTGEKVFLECVQDMDHENMFWYRQDPGLGLRLIYFSYDVKMKEKGDIPEGYSVSREKKERFSLILESASTNQTSMYLCASSLPSLADYEQYFGPGTRLTVT.

The chain links TRBV18 to TRBJ2-7; D gene uncertain. This CDR3 is built from 12 residues. CDR1 is KGHSH, CDR2 LQKENI, per germline. Trimming shortened V by 2 bases and J by 5 bases, and 7 bases separated the two germline ends. The CDR3, as DNA: TGTGCCAGCTCACCAAATATGAACGAGCAGTACTTC. Encoded protein: CASSPNMNEQYF.

This chain links TRBV5-1 with TRBJ2-7, with 9 bases identical to TRBD2. The CDR3 covers 15 residues. J gave up 1 base and V 5 bases, and 7 bases lay outside the gene matches. Germline CDR1 is SGHRS and CDR2 is YFSETQ. In nucleotides, the CDR3 is TGCGCCAGCAGGATCGCGGGAGGGGAGTCCTACGAGCAGTACTTC. Protein sequence: CASRIAGGESYEQYF. Full variable domain (outside the CDR3, taken from reference TRBV5-1 and TRBJ2-7): KAGVTQTPRYLIKTRGQQVTLSCSPISGHRSVSWYQQTPGQGLQFLFEYFSETQRNKGNFPGRFSGRQFSNSRSEMNVSTLELGDSALYLCASRIAGGESYEQYFGPGTRLTVT.

The chain uses TRBV15 and TRBJ1-5; D ambiguous. The germline V gene has CDR1 LNHNV and CDR2 YYDKDF (reference sequence). The CDR3 totals 13 residues. Trimming removed 5 bases from V and 5 bases from J, with 10 bases in between. CDR3 bases: TGTGCCACCAGCGCAAGACGGGATCAGCCCCAGCATTTT. It is translated as CATSARRDQPQHF.

The sample holds a few counts of this clone. This chain uses TRBV7-6 with TRBJ1-1, with D perhaps TRBD1 (6 bases). V lost 1 base to trimming and J lost 1 base, with 10 bases between them. The CDR3 extends over 15 amino acids. Germline CDR1 is SGHVS and CDR2 is FNYEAQ. CDR3 in amino acids: CASSLDGQPNTEAFF. CDR3 DNA: TGTGCCAGCAGCTTAGATGGACAGCCGAACACTGAAGCTTTCTTT.

This clone was picked up one time. The chain employs TRBV5-1 and TRBJ1-1; a possible D gene is TRBD1 (5 bases). V was pared by 4 bases and J by 7 bases, with 17 bases between. Per the germline V gene, CDR1 is SGHRS and CDR2 is YFSETQ. The CDR3 covers 14 residues. The CDR3 region has the DNA TGCGCCAGCAGCCCGGACTTGGGGAGGGGTGAAGCTTTCTTT. Its protein is CASSPDLGRGEAFF.

The gene calls are TRBV28 and TRBJ1-5; no firm D call. Trimming cost V 2 bases and J 7 bases, with 15 bases left between them. This CDR3 is 15 amino acids long. Germline V gene data show CDR1 as MDHEN and CDR2 as SYDVKM. CDR3 nucleotide sequence: TGTGCCAGCAGTTTAGCCCTCCAGACACGGCAGCCCCAGCATTTT. It specifies CASSLALQTRQPQHF.